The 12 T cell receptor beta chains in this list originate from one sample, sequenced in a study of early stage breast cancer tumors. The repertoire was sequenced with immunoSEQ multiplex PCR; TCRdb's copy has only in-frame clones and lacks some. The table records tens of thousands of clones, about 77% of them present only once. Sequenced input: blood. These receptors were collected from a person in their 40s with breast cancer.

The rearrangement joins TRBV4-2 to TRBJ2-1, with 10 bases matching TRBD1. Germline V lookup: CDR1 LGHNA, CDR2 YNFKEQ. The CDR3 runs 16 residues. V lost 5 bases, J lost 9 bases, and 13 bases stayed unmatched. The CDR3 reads CASSLPWGQGNREQFF. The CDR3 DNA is TGTGCCAGCAGCTTACCTTGGGGACAGGGGAATCGTGAGCAGTTCTTC.

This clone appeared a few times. The CDR3 DNA follows: TGTGCCAGCTCACCTGATAGGACAGGGAGAGGCTACACCTTC. Amino acids: CASSPDRTGRGYTF. The J gene is TRBJ1-2, the V gene TRBV18; 8 nucleotides match TRBD1. CDR3 length: 14 residues. The V gene's germline CDR1 is KGHSH and CDR2 LQKENI. Unmatched junction bases numbered 8, after V lost 3 bases and J lost 8 bases. The full variable domain, completed using reference TRBV18 and TRBJ1-2, is NAGVMQNPRHLVRRRGQEARLRCSPMKGHSHVYWYRQLPEEGLKFMVYLQKENIIDESGMPKERFSAEFPKEGPSILRIQQVVRGDSAAYFCASSPDRTGRGYTFGSGTRLTVV.

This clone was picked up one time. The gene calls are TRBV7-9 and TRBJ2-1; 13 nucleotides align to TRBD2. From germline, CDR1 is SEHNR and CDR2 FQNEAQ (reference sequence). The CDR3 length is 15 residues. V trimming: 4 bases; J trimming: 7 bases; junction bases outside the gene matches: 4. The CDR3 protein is CASSWTSGSVNEQFF. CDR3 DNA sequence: TGTGCCAGCAGCTGGACTAGCGGGAGTGTTAATGAGCAGTTCTTC.

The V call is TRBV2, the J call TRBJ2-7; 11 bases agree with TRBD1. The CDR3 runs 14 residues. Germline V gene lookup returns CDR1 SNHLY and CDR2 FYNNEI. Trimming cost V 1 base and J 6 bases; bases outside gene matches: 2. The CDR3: CASSEGTGGFEQYF. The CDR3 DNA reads TGTGCCAGCAGTGAAGGGACAGGGGGCTTCGAGCAGTACTTC.

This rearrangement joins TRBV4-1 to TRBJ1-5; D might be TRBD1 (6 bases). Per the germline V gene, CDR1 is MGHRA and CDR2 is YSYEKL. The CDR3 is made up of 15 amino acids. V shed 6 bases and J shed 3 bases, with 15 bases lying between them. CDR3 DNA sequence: TGCGCCAGCAGTCGCACAGGGAATAACAATCAGCCCCAGCATTTT. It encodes CASSRTGNNNQPQHF.

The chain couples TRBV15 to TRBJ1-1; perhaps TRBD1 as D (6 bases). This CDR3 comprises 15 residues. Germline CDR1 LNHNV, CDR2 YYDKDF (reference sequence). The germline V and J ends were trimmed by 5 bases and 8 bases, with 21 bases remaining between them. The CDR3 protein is CATSERGIRGGEAFF. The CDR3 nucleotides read TGTGCCACCAGCGAGAGGGGTATAAGAGGGGGGGAAGCTTTCTTT.

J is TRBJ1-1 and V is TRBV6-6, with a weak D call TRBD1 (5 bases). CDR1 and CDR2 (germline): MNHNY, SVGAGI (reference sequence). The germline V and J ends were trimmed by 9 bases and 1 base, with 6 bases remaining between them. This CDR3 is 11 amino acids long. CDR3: CASTGNTEAFF. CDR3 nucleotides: TGTGCCAGTACAGGGAACACTGAAGCTTTCTTT.

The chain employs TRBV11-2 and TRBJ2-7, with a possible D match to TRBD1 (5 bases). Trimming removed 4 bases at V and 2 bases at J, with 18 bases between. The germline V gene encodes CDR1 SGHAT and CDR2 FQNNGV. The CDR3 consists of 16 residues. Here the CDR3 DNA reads TGTGCCAGCAGCTCTCAGGGCGCTTGGGATCCCTACGAGCAGTACTTC. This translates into CASSSQGAWDPYEQYF.

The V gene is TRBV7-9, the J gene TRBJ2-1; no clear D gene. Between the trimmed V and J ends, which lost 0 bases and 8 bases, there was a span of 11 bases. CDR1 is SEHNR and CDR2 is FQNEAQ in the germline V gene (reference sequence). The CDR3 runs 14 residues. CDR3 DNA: TGTGCCAGCAGCTTAGCGGTCCTCGCCGATGAGCAGTTCTTC. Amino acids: CASSLAVLADEQFF.

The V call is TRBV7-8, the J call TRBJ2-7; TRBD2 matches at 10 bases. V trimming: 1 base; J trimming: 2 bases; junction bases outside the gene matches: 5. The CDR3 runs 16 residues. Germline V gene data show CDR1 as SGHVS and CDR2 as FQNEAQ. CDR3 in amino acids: CASSLGISGRAYEQYF. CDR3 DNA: TGTGCCAGCAGCTTAGGGATCAGCGGGAGGGCCTACGAGCAGTACTTC. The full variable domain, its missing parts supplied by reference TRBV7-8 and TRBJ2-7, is GAGVSQSPRYKVAKRGQDVALRCDPISGHVSLFWYQQALGQGPEFLTYFQNEAQLDKSGLPSDRFFAERPEGSVSTLKIQRTQQEDSAVYLCASSLGISGRAYEQYFGPGTRLTVT.

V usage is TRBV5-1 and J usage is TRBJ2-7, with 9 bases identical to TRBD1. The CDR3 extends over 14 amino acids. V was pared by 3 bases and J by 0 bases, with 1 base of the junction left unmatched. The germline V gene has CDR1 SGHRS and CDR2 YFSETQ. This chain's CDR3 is CASSWGQGSYEQYF. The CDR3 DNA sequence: TGCGCCAGCAGCTGGGGACAGGGCTCCTACGAGCAGTACTTC.

Here the CDR3 DNA reads TGTGCCAGCAGCTTGTTATCAGGGGAAAAACTGTTTTTT. Translated: CASSLLSGEKLFF. The chain combines TRBV7-9 with TRBJ1-4; a possible D gene is TRBD1 (5 bases). The CDR3 contains 13 residues. Trimming removed 3 bases at V and 8 bases at J, with 10 bases between. Germline lookup yields CDR1 SEHNR and CDR2 FQNEAQ (reference sequence).